A single sample gave rise to the 27 T cell receptor beta chains below, sequenced in a study of cytomegalovirus exposure and HLA in healthy donors. Generated by immunoSEQ multiplex PCR, the TCRdb table keeps only in-frame clones and is missing some. The sample contains 100,000 to 120,000 clones, under 85% of which appear only once. The sample comprised PBMCs. The receptor set was obtained from a woman aged 18-29 years in good health and CMV-seronegative.

V and J are TRBV5-1 and TRBJ2-5, with 10 bases that match TRBD2. This CDR3 contains 16 residues. The V gene's germline CDR1 is SGHRS and CDR2 YFSETQ. The V and J ends lost 2 bases and 5 bases, in that order; junction bases with no gene match: 9. The CDR3 region is CASSLFPAGGLETQYF. CDR3 nucleotides: TGCGCCAGCAGCTTATTCCCAGCGGGGGGGCTGGAGACCCAGTACTTC.

The gene calls are TRBV12-5 and TRBJ1-2; the match to TRBD1 covers 10 bases. Looked up from germline, CDR1 is LGHNT and CDR2 is FRNRAP. The ends lost 0 bases at V and 4 bases at J; junction bases unmatched: 8. This CDR3 comprises 17 residues. The CDR3 loop is CASGLVPIRTGGYGYTF. CDR3 coding DNA: TGTGCTAGTGGTTTGGTACCCATTCGGACAGGGGGCTATGGCTACACCTTC.

V and J are TRBV4-2 and TRBJ2-7, with TRBD1 matching over 8 bases. Germline assignment: CDR1 LGHNA and CDR2 YNFKEQ. The V and J ends lost 2 bases and 5 bases, in that order; junction bases with no gene match: 5. This CDR3 contains 14 residues. CDR3 bases: TGTGCCAGCAGCCAACGGACAGGGTTCGACGAGCAGTACTTC. It encodes CASSQRTGFDEQYF.

The genes are TRBV7-9 and TRBJ2-1; D is possibly TRBD2 (6 bases). The CDR3 sequence is 17 residues long. CDR1 is SEHNR, CDR2 FQNEAQ, per germline (reference sequence). Trimming left V 6 bases short and J 3 bases short, with 21 bases between. The CDR3: CASSPPGRDFFYNEQFF. CDR3 sequence (DNA): TGTGCCAGCAGTCCTCCTGGCCGGGACTTCTTCTACAATGAGCAGTTCTTC.

The J gene is TRBJ1-5, the V gene TRBV28, with TRBD1 identical over 8 bases. CDR1 is MDHEN and CDR2 is SYDVKM in the germline V gene. CDR3 length equals 14 residues. Trimming removed 9 bases from V and 4 bases from J; junction bases left unmatched: 8. CDR3 nucleotides: TGTGCCAGTATTAAACAGGGGGAAAATCAGCCCCAGCATTTT. Its translation is CASIKQGENQPQHF.

This rearrangement joins TRBV9 to TRBJ1-1; a weak D match, TRBD1 (6 bases). Trimming stripped 4 bases from V and 1 base from J, with 11 bases between. Germline CDR1 reads SGDLS; CDR2 reads YYNGEE. The CDR3 contains 14 residues. Here the CDR3 DNA reads TGTGCCAGCAGCTCCAGGACAGAGAACACTGAAGCTTTCTTT. This codes for CASSSRTENTEAFF.

V is TRBV2 and J is TRBJ2-1; 15 positions match TRBD2. Germline V CDR1 and CDR2: SNHLY, FYNNEI. Losses at the gene ends were 6 bases for V and 9 bases for J; bases not matched to a gene: 6. CDR3 size: 15 residues. CDR3 amino acids: CASSERGLAGGEQFF. Written as DNA, the CDR3 is TGTGCCAGCAGCGAGAGGGGACTAGCGGGGGGTGAGCAGTTCTTC.

The rearrangement joins TRBV15 to TRBJ2-7; 8 nucleotides match TRBD1. CDR3 length: 14 amino acids. V shed 0 bases and J 6 bases; nucleotides not matched to a gene: 4. CDR1 and CDR2 from the germline V gene are LNHNV and YYDKDF (reference sequence). The CDR3 nucleotides are TGTGCCACCAGCAGAGATAGGACAGGGTTCGAGCAGTACTTC. Its protein is CATSRDRTGFEQYF.

Only a few counts were recorded for this clone. The chain carries TRBV30 and TRBJ1-5; 9 bases are shared with TRBD1. Germline CDR1 reads GTSNPN; CDR2 reads SVGIG (reference sequence). The CDR3 loop spans 13 amino acids. Trimming at V came to 0 bases and at J to 8 bases, leaving 2 bases not matched to a gene. CDR3 DNA sequence: TGTGCCTGGAGTGTACAGGGGGCCGAGCCCCAGCATTTT. Residues: CAWSVQGAEPQHF.

This sequence joins TRBV25-1 and TRBJ1-2; D ambiguous. Germline CDR1 is MGHDK and CDR2 is SYGVNS. V lost 2 bases and J 4 bases, leaving 11 bases between the germline ends. This CDR3 has 14 residues. The CDR3 sequence: CASSEMGGRYGYTF. The CDR3 nucleotides read TGTGCCAGCAGTGAAATGGGAGGGCGCTATGGCTACACCTTC.

The chain couples TRBV4-1 to TRBJ1-5, with 7 bases lining up with TRBD1. Trimming took 4 bases from V and 7 from J; bases not matched to a gene: 7. The CDR3 is made up of 14 amino acids. Germline V gene lookup returns CDR1 MGHRA and CDR2 YSYEKL. The CDR3 nucleotides read TGCGCCAGCAGCCTCCACAGGGGCGGGCAGCCCCAGCATTTT. This gives the protein CASSLHRGGQPQHF.

This chain connects TRBV4-1 to TRBJ1-2; no clear D. Germline CDR1 is MGHRA and CDR2 is YSYEKL. V was pared by 1 base and J by 5 bases, with 8 bases between. CDR3 length equals 13 residues. In DNA, the CDR3 is TGCGCCAGCAGCCAAGTATCGGGTTATGGCTACACCTTC. Its protein is CASSQVSGYGYTF.

The chain uses TRBV15 and TRBJ1-2; 7 nucleotides agree with TRBD1. V was pared by 3 bases and J by 2 bases, with 9 bases of the junction left unmatched. The CDR3 totals 16 residues. Germline V lookup: CDR1 LNHNV, CDR2 YYDKDF (reference sequence). The CDR3: CATSSQYGTANYGYTF. The DNA for the CDR3 is TGTGCCACCAGCAGCCAATACGGGACAGCGAACTATGGCTACACCTTC. Filled out from reference TRBV15 and TRBJ1-2, the complete variable domain reads DAMVIQNPRYQVTQFGKPVTLSCSQTLNHNVMYWYQQKSSQAPKLLFHYYDKDFNNEADTPDNFQSRRPNTSFCFLDIRSPGLGDTAMYLCATSSQYGTANYGYTFGSGTRLTVV.

The gene calls are TRBV6-1 and TRBJ2-7; D is possibly TRBD1 (5 bases). V dropped 3 bases and J dropped 4 bases, with 13 bases sitting between them. Germline CDR1 MNHNS, CDR2 SASEGT. The CDR3 has 14 amino acids. The CDR3 spells CASSEGPEIYEQYF. CDR3 in DNA: TGTGCCAGCAGTGAGGGGCCAGAGATATACGAGCAGTACTTC.

The V gene is TRBV5-4, the J gene TRBJ1-2; D not resolved. The V gene's germline CDR1 is SGHNT and CDR2 YYREEE (reference sequence). V lost 1 base to trimming and J lost 4 bases, with 11 bases between them. CDR3 size: 14 residues. CDR3 loop: CASSLSGSPYGYTF. The CDR3 coding sequence is TGTGCCAGCAGCTTGTCGGGGAGCCCCTATGGCTACACCTTC. Combining the CDR3 with reference TRBV5-4 and TRBJ1-2 gives the whole variable domain ETGVTQSPTHLIKTRGQQVTLRCSSQSGHNTVSWYQQALGQGPQFIFQYYREEENGRGNFPPRFSGLQFPNYSSELNVNALELDDSALYLCASSLSGSPYGYTFGSGTRLTVV.

The rearrangement uses TRBV6-5 and TRBJ1-6, with 7 bases identical to TRBD1. V was pared by 6 bases and J by 4 bases, with 6 bases of the junction left unmatched. The germline V gene encodes CDR1 MNHEY and CDR2 SVGAGI. This CDR3 comprises 15 residues. The CDR3, as DNA: TGTGCCAGCAGACCAGACAGGGTTTATAATTCACCCCTCCACTTT. Its protein product is CASRPDRVYNSPLHF.

Regarding this clone: Mismatch with germline at one junction end may stem from a read error. V is TRBV27 and J is TRBJ1-1, with D uncertain. Germline V gives CDR1 MNHEY, CDR2 SMNVEV (reference sequence). The CDR3 totals 15 residues. CDR3 bases: TGTGCCAGCAGTTTATCTCATGGGCCGAACGCTGAAGCTTTCTTT. This translates into CASSLSHGPNAEAFF.

The rearrangement uses TRBV9 and TRBJ2-1, with D perhaps matching TRBD2 (7 bases). Looked up from germline, CDR1 is SGDLS and CDR2 is YYNGEE. V was pared by 0 bases and J by 2 bases, with 9 bases between. This CDR3 comprises 15 residues. CDR3 bases: TGTGCCAGCAGCGTAGTAGGGGGGGCCTACAATGAGCAGTTCTTC. This codes for CASSVVGGAYNEQFF.

The chain recombines TRBV7-9 with TRBJ2-7, with TRBD1 identical over 8 bases. J was trimmed by 2 bases and V by 5 bases; bases with no gene match: 14. There are 17 residues in the CDR3. The germline V gene encodes CDR1 SEHNR and CDR2 FQNEAQ (reference sequence). As DNA, the CDR3 is TGTGCCAGCAGCCCCCCGGCGGGACAGGTGGGCCCCTACGAGCAGTACTTC. Translating it yields CASSPPAGQVGPYEQYF.

The rearrangement uses TRBV7-9 and TRBJ2-7; TRBD1 is a possible D gene (8 bases). Looked up from germline, CDR1 is SEHNR and CDR2 is FQNEAQ (reference sequence). The V end lost 4 bases, the J end lost 3 bases, and 16 bases lay between the germline ends. The CDR3 is 15 amino acids. This chain's CDR3 is CASSSGQGGSYEQYF. The CDR3 nucleotides read TGTGCCAGCAGCTCCGGACAGGGAGGGAGCTACGAGCAGTACTTC.

V and J are TRBV2 and TRBJ2-7, with a weak D call TRBD1 (5 bases). Between the trimmed V and J ends, which lost 3 bases and 6 bases, there was a span of 15 bases. This CDR3 has 14 residues. Germline values: CDR1 SNHLY, CDR2 FYNNEI. CDR3 in amino acids: CASSDRTPPSEQYF. CDR3 nucleotides: TGTGCCAGCAGTGATAGGACACCGCCTTCCGAGCAGTACTTC.

The gene calls are TRBV10-2 and TRBJ2-7; a possible D gene is TRBD2 (5 bases). The CDR3 extends over 16 amino acids. The V end was cut by 0 bases, the J end by 0 bases, with 12 bases between. Germline V gene sequence: CDR1 WSHSY, CDR2 SAAADI. CDR3 residues: CASSESDFYFSYEQYF. The CDR3, as DNA: TGCGCCAGCAGTGAGTCGGACTTCTATTTCTCCTACGAGCAGTACTTC.

V and J are TRBV9 and TRBJ2-7; 7 bases line up with TRBD2. Trimming at V came to 4 bases and at J to 2 bases, leaving 9 bases not matched to a gene. Germline V gene data show CDR1 as SGDLS and CDR2 as YYNGEE. CDR3 size: 15 residues. CDR3 region: CASSPGAGFAYEQYF. The CDR3 DNA is TGTGCCAGCAGCCCAGGAGCGGGGTTCGCCTACGAGCAGTACTTC.

The J gene is TRBJ2-1, the V gene TRBV12-5, with TRBD2 matching 8 bases. Germline V gene sequence: CDR1 LGHNT, CDR2 FRNRAP. The CDR3 sequence is 15 residues long. Losses at the gene ends were 5 bases for V and 9 bases for J; bases not matched to a gene: 12. This CDR3 is CASGPPTPLAAEQFF. For the CDR3, the DNA is TGTGCTAGTGGTCCACCGACCCCACTAGCGGCTGAGCAGTTCTTC.

This sequence joins TRBV9 and TRBJ1-1; D is possibly TRBD1 (5 bases). Germline V gives CDR1 SGDLS, CDR2 YYNGEE. Trimming left V 3 bases short and J 4 bases short, with 13 bases between. CDR3 length equals 14 residues. Here the CDR3 reads CASSERQYSTEAFF. For the CDR3, the DNA is TGTGCCAGCAGCGAACGACAGTATTCCACTGAAGCTTTCTTT.

The rearrangement links TRBV25-1 to TRBJ1-1; no clear D. Germline CDR1 and CDR2: MGHDK and SYGVNS. V was shortened by 2 bases and J by 5 bases, with 15 bases between the two germline ends. The CDR3 is 15 amino acids. The DNA for the CDR3 is TGTGCCAGCAGTGAAGGACTGGGTGTTAGGACTGAAGCTTTCTTT. It yields the protein CASSEGLGVRTEAFF. The whole variable domain, filled in from reference TRBV25-1 and TRBJ1-1, reads EADIYQTPRYLVIGTGKKITLECSQTMGHDKMYWYQQDPGMELHLIHYSYGVNSTEKGDLSSESTVSRIRTEHFPLTLESARPSHTSQYLCASSEGLGVRTEAFFGQGTRLTVV.

The chain carries TRBV9 and TRBJ2-7; TRBD1 aligns across 8 bases. Germline values: CDR1 SGDLS, CDR2 YYNGEE. The CDR3 extends over 14 amino acids. The trim removed 3 bases at V and 5 bases at J, leaving 7 bases unmatched. The CDR3 bases are TGTGCCAGCAGCGCGCAGGGGGCGCAGGACGAGCAGTACTTC. Its translation: CASSAQGAQDEQYF.